This TCR beta chain was identified in a study of cytomegalovirus exposure and HLA in healthy donors. Repertoires were generated with immunoSEQ multiplex PCR, while TCRdb's copy carries only in-frame clones and drops some. The sample records approximately 140,000 clones, around 88% being singletons. Notes on this clone: Its antigen remains unknown. Germline and junction disagree at one end, which may indicate a read error.

Germline V gene lookup returns CDR1 LGHNA and CDR2 YSLEER. The CDR3 contains 18 residues. Study-level results: In vitro work confirmed that a few CMV-associated chains recognize CMV antigens.

Sequenced sample: PBMCs. This clonotype was sampled from a woman between 18 and 30 years old in good health and CMV-seropositive. V and J are TRBV4-3 and TRBJ2-2; 9 nucleotides match TRBD2. In nucleotides, the CDR3 is TGCGCCAGCAGCCAATACCGCGGGGGGGCGGGGAACGCCGGGGAGCTGTTTTTT. Translated: CASSQYRGGAGNAGELFF.